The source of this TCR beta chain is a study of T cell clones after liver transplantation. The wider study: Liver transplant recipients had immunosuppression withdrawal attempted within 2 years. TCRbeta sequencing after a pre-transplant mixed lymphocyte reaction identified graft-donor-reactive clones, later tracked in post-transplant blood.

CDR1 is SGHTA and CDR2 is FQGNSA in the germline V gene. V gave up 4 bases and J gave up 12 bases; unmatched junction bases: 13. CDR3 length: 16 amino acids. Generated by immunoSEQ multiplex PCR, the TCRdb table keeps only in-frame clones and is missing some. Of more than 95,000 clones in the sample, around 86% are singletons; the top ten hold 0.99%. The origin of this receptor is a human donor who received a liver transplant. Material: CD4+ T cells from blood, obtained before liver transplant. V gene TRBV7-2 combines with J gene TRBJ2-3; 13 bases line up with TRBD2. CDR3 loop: CASSSAAQLAGGRQYF. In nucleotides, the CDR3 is TGTGCCAGCAGCTCAGCGGCCCAACTAGCGGGGGGGAGACAGTATTTT.